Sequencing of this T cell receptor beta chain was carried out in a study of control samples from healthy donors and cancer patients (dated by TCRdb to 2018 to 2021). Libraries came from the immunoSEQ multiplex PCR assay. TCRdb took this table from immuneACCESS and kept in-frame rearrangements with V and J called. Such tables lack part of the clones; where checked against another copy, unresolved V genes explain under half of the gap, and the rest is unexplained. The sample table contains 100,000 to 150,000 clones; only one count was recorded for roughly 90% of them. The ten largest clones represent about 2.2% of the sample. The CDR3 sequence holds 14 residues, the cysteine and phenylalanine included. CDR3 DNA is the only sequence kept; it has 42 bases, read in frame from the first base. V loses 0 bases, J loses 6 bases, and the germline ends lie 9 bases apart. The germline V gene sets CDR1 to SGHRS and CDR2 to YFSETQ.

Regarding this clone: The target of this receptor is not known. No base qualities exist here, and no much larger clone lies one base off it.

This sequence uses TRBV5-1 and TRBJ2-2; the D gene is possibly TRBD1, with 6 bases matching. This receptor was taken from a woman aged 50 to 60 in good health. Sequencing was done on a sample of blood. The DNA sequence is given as TGCGCCAGCAGCTTGGGGCAGGGGCCCGGGGAGCTGTTTTTT. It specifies CASSLGQGPGELFF.